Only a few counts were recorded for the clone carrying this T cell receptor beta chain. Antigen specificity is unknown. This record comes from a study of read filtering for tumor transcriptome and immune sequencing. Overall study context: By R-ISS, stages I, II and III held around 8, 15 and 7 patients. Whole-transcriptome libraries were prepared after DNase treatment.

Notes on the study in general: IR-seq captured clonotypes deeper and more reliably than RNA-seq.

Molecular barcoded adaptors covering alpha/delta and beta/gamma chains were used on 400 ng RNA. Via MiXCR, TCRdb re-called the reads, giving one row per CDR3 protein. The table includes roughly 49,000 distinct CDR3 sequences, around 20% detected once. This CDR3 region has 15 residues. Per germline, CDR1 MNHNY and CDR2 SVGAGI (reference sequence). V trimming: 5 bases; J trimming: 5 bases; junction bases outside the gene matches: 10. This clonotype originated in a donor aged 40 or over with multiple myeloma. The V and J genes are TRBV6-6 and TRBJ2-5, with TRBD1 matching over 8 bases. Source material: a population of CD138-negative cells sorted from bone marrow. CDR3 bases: TGTGCCAGCAGTAAGGACAGGGCCGGTGGTGAGACCCAGTACTTC. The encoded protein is CASSKDRAGGETQYF.